The 24 T cell receptor beta chains presented below share a single source sample, sequenced in a study of early T cells in non-severe SARS-CoV-2 infection. TCRdb fed the 5' RACE reads into MiXCR, producing one record per CDR3 protein. The sample lists tens of thousands of distinct CDR3 sequences; approximately 10% were seen once. The material sequenced was whole blood. Receptor source: an adult who was a healthcare worker with PCR-confirmed SARS-CoV-2 infection or an uninfected control (not recorded which).

The table lists this clonotype with a count of one. This chain uses TRBV20-1 with TRBJ2-3, with D unclear. V lost 3 bases and J lost 5, with 9 bases in between. Germline V CDR1 and CDR2: DFQATT, SNEGSKA (reference sequence). The CDR3 totals 12 residues. CDR3 coding DNA: TGCAGTGCTAGGACCGGATTAGATACGCAGTATTTT. As protein: CSARTGLDTQYF.

The V call is TRBV19, the J call TRBJ2-2; 7 nucleotides line up with TRBD2. Germline V gene lookup returns CDR1 LNHDA and CDR2 SQIVND (reference sequence). V was clipped by 4 bases and J by 3 bases; unmatched bases: 2. The CDR3 loop spans 14 amino acids. The CDR3 DNA follows: TGTGCCAGTAGTAGGCGGGAGTACACCGGGGAGCTGTTTTTT. Translating it yields CASSRREYTGELFF.

This chain uses TRBV12-3 or TRBV12-4 with TRBJ2-1; a possible D gene is TRBD1 (5 bases). Trimming cost V 6 bases and J 7 bases, with 10 bases left between them. CDR3 length equals 12 residues. CDR3 protein: CASRGPLNEQFF. CDR3 bases: TGTGCCAGCAGGGGGCCTCTGAATGAGCAGTTCTTC.

There are many counts of this clonotype. This chain connects TRBV6-5 to TRBJ2-5, with 9 bases matching TRBD1. Per germline, CDR1 MNHEY and CDR2 SVGAGI. This CDR3 comprises 17 residues. Trimming removed 2 bases from V and 3 bases from J; junction bases left unmatched: 10. The DNA for the CDR3 is TGTGCCAGCAGTTACGATCCGGGACAGGGCCCCAAAGAGACCCAGTACTTC. Residues: CASSYDPGQGPKETQYF.

This clonotype was seen at least ten times. The chain couples TRBV20-1 to TRBJ2-1, with 14 bases aligning to TRBD2. CDR3 length: 17 amino acids. With 6 bases clipped from V and 2 bases from J, the junction kept 9 bases outside the gene matches. Germline CDR1 and CDR2: DFQATT and SNEGSKA (reference sequence). The CDR3 nucleotides read TGCAGTGCAACTGGGACTAGCGGGAGTAGCGCCTACAATGAGCAGTTCTTC. Translating gives CSATGTSGSSAYNEQFF.

In this sample, this clonotype turned up many times. The chain carries TRBV24-1 and TRBJ2-3; 7 bases are shared with TRBD1. CDR1 and CDR2 from the germline V gene are KGHDR and SFDVKD. V shed 3 bases and J 4 bases; nucleotides not matched to a gene: 9. The CDR3 extends over 16 amino acids. The CDR3: CATSDKRGGDADTQYF. Here the CDR3 DNA reads TGTGCCACCAGTGATAAACGAGGGGGCGACGCAGATACGCAGTATTTT.

V and J are TRBV10-3 and TRBJ1-5; maybe TRBD1 (5 bases). The CDR3 loop spans 12 amino acids. Trimming stripped 2 bases from V and 7 bases from J, with 6 bases between. Germline values: CDR1 ENHRY, CDR2 SYGVKD. For the CDR3, the DNA is TGTGCCATCAGTGAGGGGGGGCAGCCCCAGCATTTT. Translating it yields CAISEGGQPQHF.

This clonotype was detected ten times or more. The J gene is TRBJ1-1, the V gene TRBV28, with 10 bases that match TRBD1. The V gene's germline CDR1 is MDHEN and CDR2 SYDVKM. V trimming: 6 bases; J trimming: 3 bases; junction bases outside the gene matches: 7. The CDR3 consists of 15 residues. For the CDR3, the DNA is TGTGCCAGCAGGGCCGGGACAGGGGTATACACTGAAGCTTTCTTT. Translating it yields CASRAGTGVYTEAFF.

This clonotype turned up a few times. This sequence joins TRBV20-1 and TRBJ2-1, with 10 bases fitting TRBD1. Germline CDR1 reads DFQATT; CDR2 reads SNEGSKA (reference sequence). V shed 4 bases, J shed 16 bases, and the junction held 7 bases outside the gene matches. CDR3 length: 11 residues. CDR3 sequence (DNA): TGCAGTGCTAAACCGGGACAGGGGCCATTCTTC. Its translation is CSAKPGQGPFF.

The chain is built from TRBV7-8 and TRBJ2-7; 9 nucleotides align to TRBD2. The V gene's germline CDR1 is SGHVS and CDR2 FQNEAQ. V was pared by 5 bases and J by 1 base, with 9 bases of the junction left unmatched. The CDR3 has 16 residues. The CDR3 spells CASSPSGGRASYEQYF. CDR3 DNA: TGTGCCAGCAGCCCCTCGGGCGGGAGGGCTTCCTACGAGCAGTACTTC.

The chain uses TRBV13 and TRBJ2-2; 8 bases align to TRBD1. The germline CDR1 and CDR2 sequences are PRHDT and FYEKMQ (reference sequence). Trimming took 6 bases from V and 5 from J; bases not matched to a gene: 5. The CDR3 is 14 amino acids. The CDR3 DNA reads as TGTGCCAGCAGACCAGGGGGCCGGACCGGGGAGCTGTTTTTT. This translates into CASRPGGRTGELFF.

This chain connects TRBV7-3 to TRBJ2-3; D perhaps matches TRBD2 (7 bases). Trimming pared 4 bases from V and 2 bases from J, leaving 10 bases between. The V gene's germline CDR1 is SGHTA and CDR2 FQGTGA. The CDR3 consists of 14 residues. The CDR3: CASSSRGATDTQYF. In DNA form, the CDR3 reads TGTGCCAGCAGCTCCCGGGGGGCCACAGATACGCAGTATTTT.

The chain combines TRBV20-1 with TRBJ1-2; D remains ambiguous. V gave up 6 bases and J gave up 2 bases, with 4 bases separating them. The CDR3 runs 10 residues. The germline V gene encodes CDR1 DFQATT and CDR2 SNEGSKA (reference sequence). CDR3 in amino acids: CSAKNYGYTF. In DNA, the CDR3 is TGCAGTGCAAAGAACTATGGCTACACCTTC.

The table lists this clonotype with many counts. The V gene is TRBV12-3 or TRBV12-4, the J gene TRBJ1-6; tentative D call: TRBD1 (6 bases). V was clipped by 6 bases and J by 9 bases, with 15 bases between them. CDR3 size: 14 residues. The CDR3 region is CASSPRGISSPLHF. CDR3 in DNA: TGTGCCAGCAGCCCGAGGGGGATTTCTTCACCCCTCCACTTT.

A few counts support this clonotype. The rearrangement joins TRBV28 to TRBJ2-5, with D perhaps assigned TRBD1 or TRBD2 (5 bases each). CDR3 length: 15 amino acids. The germline V and J ends were trimmed by 3 bases and 1 base, with 12 bases remaining between them. Germline V lookup: CDR1 MDHEN, CDR2 SYDVKM. Here the CDR3 DNA reads TGTGCCAGCAGTTTTAGCCGGGGCGCCCAAGAGACCCAGTACTTC. This sequence encodes CASSFSRGAQETQYF.

The CDR3 here is CASTPRDYKFGTDTQYF. The CDR3 nucleotides are TGTGCCAGCACCCCTAGGGACTACAAATTTGGGACAGATACGCAGTATTTT. The chain combines TRBV7-2 with TRBJ2-3; 7 bases agree with TRBD2. Looked up from germline, CDR1 is SGHTA and CDR2 is FQGNSA. The CDR3 runs 17 residues. With 7 bases clipped from V and 3 bases from J, the junction kept 16 bases outside the gene matches.

The CDR3 protein is CASSLGLAGDDTQYF. Written as DNA, the CDR3 is TGTGCCAGCAGCTTAGGCCTAGCGGGAGATGATACGCAGTATTTT. The chain carries TRBV11-2 and TRBJ2-3; 10 bases agree with TRBD2. Germline V gives CDR1 SGHAT, CDR2 FQNNGV. With V trimmed by 1 base and J by 6 bases, 4 bases remained unmatched. The CDR3 has 15 residues.

This clonotype has just a few counts. The J gene is TRBJ2-7, the V gene TRBV5-6; weak D call: TRBD1 (5 bases). The V gene lost 1 base and the J gene lost 0 bases, with 8 bases spanning the gap. Germline CDR1 and CDR2: SGHDT and YYEEEE. CDR3 length: 14 residues. The CDR3 here is CASSLPRDSYEQYF. CDR3 coding DNA: TGTGCCAGCAGCTTGCCCAGGGACTCCTACGAGCAGTACTTC. The variable domain in full, completed from reference TRBV5-6 and TRBJ2-7, reads DAGVTQSPTHLIKTRGQQVTLRCSPKSGHDTVSWYQQALGQGPQFIFQYYEEEERQRGNFPDRFSGHQFPNYSSELNVNALLLGDSALYLCASSLPRDSYEQYFGPGTRLTVT.

This clonotype was seen a few times. The chain has TRBV6-2 or TRBV6-3 and TRBJ2-1; 10 bases agree with TRBD2. V lost 5 bases to trimming and J lost 8 bases; unmatched junction nucleotides: 6. Germline V gene sequence: CDR1 MNHEY, CDR2 SVGEGT. The CDR3 length is 14 residues. The DNA of the CDR3 is TGTGCCAGCAGTCCTAGCGGGAGACCCTATGAGCAGTTCTTC. Its translation: CASSPSGRPYEQFF.

Ten or more counts support this clonotype. This chain connects TRBV12-3 or TRBV12-4 to TRBJ2-1; D gene uncertain. Between the trimmed V and J ends, which lost 1 base and 8 bases, there was a span of 6 bases. This CDR3 spans 12 amino acids. The chain's CDR3 is CASSLGHYEQFF. CDR3 sequence (DNA): TGTGCCAGCAGTTTAGGCCATTATGAGCAGTTCTTC.

The chain carries TRBV29-1 and TRBJ2-1; tentatively, D is TRBD1 (5 bases). This CDR3 contains 11 residues. V shed 5 bases and J shed 9 bases, with 11 bases lying between them. The germline CDR1 and CDR2 sequences are SQVTM and ANQGSEA. As DNA, the CDR3 is TGCAGCGTTCCCCGAAGGGGTGAGCAGTTCTTC. Amino acids: CSVPRRGEQFF.

This clonotype was seen at least ten times. This chain links TRBV24-1 with TRBJ1-2, with D unclear. This CDR3 has 14 amino acids. Germline values: CDR1 KGHDR, CDR2 SFDVKD. Trimming removed 4 bases from V and 5 bases from J, with 13 bases in between. This CDR3 is CATSEGYLRYGYTF. In DNA form, the CDR3 reads TGTGCCACCAGTGAGGGATATCTGCGTTATGGCTACACCTTC.

This rearrangement joins TRBV7-9 to TRBJ1-1; D not certain. CDR3 length: 12 residues. Germline lookup yields CDR1 SEHNR and CDR2 FQNEAQ (reference sequence). V lost 5 bases to trimming and J lost 6 bases, with 10 bases between them. CDR3 nucleotides: TGTGCCAGCAGCCAAGACGTTCCTGAAGCTTTCTTT. Protein sequence: CASSQDVPEAFF.

There are many counts of this clonotype. The rearrangement uses TRBV19 and TRBJ1-2; TRBD1 aligns across 7 bases. This CDR3 region has 15 residues. Losses at the gene ends were 4 bases for V and 3 bases for J; bases not matched to a gene: 8. The germline CDR1 and CDR2 sequences are LNHDA and SQIVND (reference sequence). DNA for the CDR3: TGTGCCAGTAGTACGGGACCGGGACAGCACTATGGCTACACCTTC. Protein sequence: CASSTGPGQHYGYTF.